Listed below are T cell receptor beta chains from one sample, sequenced in a study of cytomegalovirus exposure and HLA in healthy donors. TCRdb's table, derived via immunoSEQ multiplex PCR, lists solely in-frame clones and lacks some. The sample includes 150,000 to 200,000 clones, approximately 81% seen only once; the top ten take just over 2%. Sample: PBMCs. Every receptor here comes from a woman aged 18-29 years in good health and CMV-seropositive. CDR3s include the opening cysteine and the closing phenylalanine or tryptophan. The order of the fields is V gene, D gene, J gene, clone size, CDR3 length, CDR3 DNA, CDR3 protein. A D gene is named only where the DNA matches it firmly. Clone size is shown for a subset of rows, as once, few, many or a class of expanded clone.

TRBV5-1,NA,TRBJ1-1,NA,15,TGCGCCAGCAGCTTGATGGGGTTAGGGGACACTGAAACTTTCTTT,CASSLMGLGDTETFF
TRBV7-3,TRBD1,TRBJ2-1,NA,15,TGTGCCAGCAAACTCACGGACAGGGATAGTAATGAGCAGTTCTTC,CASKLTDRDSNEQFF
TRBV6-1,NA,TRBJ1-1,NA,15,TGTGCCAGCAATCCTCCCGCGGCCAACTCCCGGGGGGCTTTCTTT,CASNPPAANSRGAFF
TRBV11-1,NA,TRBJ2-1,NA,14,TGTGCCAGCAGCTTTAGGTCAGGGTATGGTGAGCAGTTCTTC,CASSFRSGYGEQFF
TRBV7-9,TRBD1,TRBJ2-1,NA,14,TGTGCCAGCAGCTTAGGGGACAGGGGGCATGAGCAGTTCTTC,CASSLGDRGHEQFF
TRBV6-4,NA,TRBJ2-2,few,13,TGTGCCAGCAGTGAACGAGACACCGGGGAGCTGTTTTTT,CASSERDTGELFF
TRBV30,NA,TRBJ2-7,NA,12,TGTGCCTGGAGTATGTCCGCCTACGAGCAGTACTTC,CAWSMSAYEQYF
TRBV7-9,TRBD1,TRBJ1-1,NA,12,TGTTCCAGCAGCTCCGACAGGGCTGAAGCTTTCTTT,CSSSSDRAEAFF
TRBV11-2,NA,TRBJ2-7,once,14,TGTGCCAGCAGCAAGGTAACAGGGAACTACGAGCAGTACTTC,CASSKVTGNYEQYF
TRBV11-3,NA,TRBJ1-2,once,13,TGTGCCAGCAGCTTGGGAGGGGACTATGGCTACACCTTC,CASSLGGDYGYTF
TRBV6-5,TRBD1,TRBJ1-2,NA,13,TGTGCCAGCAGTCAGAACAGGGGGGGCGGCTACACCTTC,CASSQNRGGGYTF
TRBV7-9,NA,TRBJ2-2,NA,13,TGTGCCAGCAGCTTAGGTGGCTTCGGGGAGCTGTTTTTT,CASSLGGFGELFF
TRBV6-1,TRBD1,TRBJ2-7,NA,13,TGTGCCAGCCGGGACAGGGGATTTTACGAGCAGTACTTC,CASRDRGFYEQYF
TRBV2,TRBD2,TRBJ2-1,NA,17,TGTGCCAGCAGTGGTGTTCGACTAGCGGGGGTGTACAATGAGCAGTTCTTC,CASSGVRLAGVYNEQFF
TRBV4-3,TRBD2,TRBJ2-3,NA,16,TGCGCCAGCAGCCTAGGGACTAGCGCTTTTACAGATACGCAGTATTTT,CASSLGTSAFTDTQYF
TRBV9,TRBD2,TRBJ2-7,once,14,TGTGCCAGCAGCGCGGGAGGACGGGACTACGAGCAGTACTTC,CASSAGGRDYEQYF
TRBV5-1,TRBD2,TRBJ2-3,NA,18,TGCGCCAGCAGCTTGGATGGGGAGCGGGGGTTCCTCACAGATACGCAGTATTTT,CASSLDGERGFLTDTQYF
TRBV4-2,NA,TRBJ2-5,NA,15,TGTGCCAGCAGCCAAGACCCTAGGGGCGGAGAGACCCAGTACTTC,CASSQDPRGGETQYF
TRBV5-1,NA,TRBJ1-1,NA,14,TGCGCCAGCAGCTTGACCCCTACCAACACTGAAGCTTTCTTT,CASSLTPTNTEAFF
TRBV9,NA,TRBJ1-2,NA,16,TGTGCCAACAGCGCCCGGGGTAATCAGCAAGGAGGAGGCTACACCTTC,CANSARGNQQGGGYTF
TRBV9,TRBD1,TRBJ2-7,NA,15,TGTGCCAGCAGTGAATCCGGGACAGGGGGGTACGAGCAGTACTTC,CASSESGTGGYEQYF
TRBV7-9,NA,TRBJ1-3,NA,13,TGTGCCAGCAGCCGGGACTCTGGAAACACCATATATTTT,CASSRDSGNTIYF
TRBV2,TRBD1,TRBJ2-5,once,14,TGTGCCAGCAGTGGCAGGGGGCTGGAAGAGACCCAGTACTTC,CASSGRGLEETQYF
TRBV18,TRBD2,TRBJ2-1,NA,15,TGTGCCAGCTCACCGGGGCGGGGGGCCTACAATGAGCAGTTCTTC,CASSPGRGAYNEQFF
TRBV5-4,TRBD1,TRBJ2-1,NA,15,TGTGCCAGCTCCGGGACAGGGGGAATAAGAAATGAGCAGTTCTTC,CASSGTGGIRNEQFF
TRBV5-5,TRBD1,TRBJ2-5,NA,14,TGTGCCAGCAGCACGCCGACAGGGGGGGAGACCCAGTACTTC,CASSTPTGGETQYF
TRBV6-6,NA,TRBJ1-1,once,14,TGTGCCAGCAGTTACTCATTAGCGAACACTGAAGCTTTCTTT,CASSYSLANTEAFF
TRBV11-2,NA,TRBJ1-2,NA,18,TGTGCCAGCAGCCAAAAGGGGATCTTGGATGCTTCTAACTATGGCTACACCTTC,CASSQKGILDASNYGYTF